This T cell receptor beta chain was identified during a study of PD-L1 blockade in urothelial cancer. Time point given: peripheral blood 6 weeks after treatment start. The V and J ends lost 2 bases and 8 bases respectively, with 12 bases between them. CDR3 length equals 14 residues. CDR1 and CDR2 from the germline V gene are SNHLY and FYNNEI. Libraries were prepared by immunoSEQ multiplex PCR; TCRdb keeps only in-frame clonotypes and omits some of them. The table lists about 130,000 clones, approximately 85% of them singletons, with 2.4% in the top ten. This chain joins TRBV2 and TRBJ2-2; D is perhaps TRBD1 (5 bases). This sequence was found in a man aged 50 or older with urothelial cancer. The sample was PBMCs, taken around atezolizumab (anti-PD-L1) treatment. The CDR3 here is CASSESRQTGELFF. The CDR3 DNA sequence: TGTGCCAGCAGTGAATCCAGACAGACAGGGGAGCTGTTTTTT.